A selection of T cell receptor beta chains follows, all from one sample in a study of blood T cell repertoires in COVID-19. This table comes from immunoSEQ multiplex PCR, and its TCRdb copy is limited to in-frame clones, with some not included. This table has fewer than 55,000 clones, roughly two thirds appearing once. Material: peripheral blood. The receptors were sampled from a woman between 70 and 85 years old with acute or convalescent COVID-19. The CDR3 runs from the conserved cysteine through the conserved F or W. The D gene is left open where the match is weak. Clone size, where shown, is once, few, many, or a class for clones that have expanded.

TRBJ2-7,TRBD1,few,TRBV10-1,CASSDGQEVNEQYF,TGCGCCAGCAGTGACGGACAGGAAGTCAACGAGCAGTACTTC
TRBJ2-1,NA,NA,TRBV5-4,CASSSDSPSDNEQFF,TGTGCCAGCAGCTCGGACTCCCCGTCGGACAATGAGCAGTTCTTC
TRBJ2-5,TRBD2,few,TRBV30,CAWSVRPAGGQETQYF,TGTGCCTGGAGTGTACGGCCAGCGGGGGGGCAAGAGACCCAGTACTTC
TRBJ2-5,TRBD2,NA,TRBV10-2,CASRGLAGEGQETQYF,TGCGCCAGCCGGGGACTAGCGGGAGAAGGACAAGAGACCCAGTACTTC
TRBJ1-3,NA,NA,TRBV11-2,CASSPPQGNTIYF,TGTGCCAGCAGCCCACCCCAGGGAAACACCATATATTTT
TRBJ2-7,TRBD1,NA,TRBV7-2,CASSSTGLFYEQYF,TGTGCCAGCAGCTCGACAGGGTTGTTCTACGAGCAGTACTTC
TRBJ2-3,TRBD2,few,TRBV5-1,CASSLVAGGLSDTQYF,TGCGCCAGCAGCTTGGTTGCGGGGGGGCTTTCCGATACGCAGTATTTT
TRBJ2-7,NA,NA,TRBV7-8,CASSRTNFYEQYF,TGTGCCAGCAGCCGAACTAACTTCTACGAGCAGTACTTC
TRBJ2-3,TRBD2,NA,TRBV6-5,CASSLAGEGTDTQYF,TGTGCCAGCAGCCTAGCGGGAGAGGGCACAGATACGCAGTATTTT
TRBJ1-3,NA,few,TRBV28,CASRGGRGNTIYF,TGTGCCAGCAGGGGGGGACGGGGAAACACCATATATTTT
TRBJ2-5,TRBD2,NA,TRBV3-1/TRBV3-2,CASSGTSGGAWETQYF,TGTGCCAGCAGCGGGACTAGCGGGGGGGCGTGGGAGACCCAGTACTTC
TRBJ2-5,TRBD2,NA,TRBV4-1,CASSQKVLGEGETQYF,TGCGCCAGCAGCCAAAAAGTTCTGGGGGAGGGGGAGACCCAGTACTTC
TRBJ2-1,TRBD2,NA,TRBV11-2,CASSFSVGGVYNEQFF,TGTGCCAGCAGCTTTTCTGTCGGGGGGGTCTACAATGAGCAGTTCTTC
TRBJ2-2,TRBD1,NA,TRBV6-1,CASSALLRRGRPGELFF,TGTGCCAGCAGTGCCCTTCTCCGCAGGGGGCGCCCCGGGGAGCTGTTTTTT
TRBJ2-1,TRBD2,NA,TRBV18,CASSPPGLAGGDEQFF,TGTGCCAGCTCACCACCGGGACTAGCGGGAGGGGATGAGCAGTTCTTC
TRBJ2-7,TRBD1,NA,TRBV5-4,CASSLIGQGVESIYEQYF,TGTGCCAGCAGCTTAATCGGACAGGGGGTTGAATCAATTTACGAGCAGTACTTC
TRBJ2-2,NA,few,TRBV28,CASSSGWASTGELFF,TGTGCCAGCAGTTCTGGATGGGCCAGCACCGGGGAGCTGTTTTTT
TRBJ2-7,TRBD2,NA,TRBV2,CASRLSGGPYEQYF,TGTGCCAGCCGCCTCAGCGGGGGGCCCTACGAGCAGTACTTC
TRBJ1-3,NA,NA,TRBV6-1,CASSEAGAGESSGNTIYF,TGTGCCAGCAGTGAAGCAGGGGCAGGGGAAAGCTCTGGAAACACCATATATTTT
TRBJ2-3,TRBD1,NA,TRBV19,CASREQGNKADTQYF,TGTGCCAGTAGAGAACAGGGGAATAAAGCAGATACGCAGTATTTT
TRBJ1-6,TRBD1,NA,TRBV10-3,CAIGGQGNSPLHF,TGTGCCATCGGGGGACAGGGCAATTCACCCCTCCACTTT
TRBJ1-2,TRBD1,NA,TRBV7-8,CASSGQVETYGYTF,TGTGCCAGCAGCGGACAGGTCGAGACCTATGGCTACACCTTC
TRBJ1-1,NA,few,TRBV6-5,CASSRTQGDTEAFF,TGTGCCAGCAGCCGCACACAGGGAGACACTGAAGCTTTCTTT
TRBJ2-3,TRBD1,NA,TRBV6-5,CASSGQGAGDTQYF,TGTGCCAGCAGCGGACAGGGGGCGGGAGATACGCAGTATTTT
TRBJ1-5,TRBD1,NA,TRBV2,CASSGGQGAFQPQHF,TGTGCCAGCAGTGGGGGACAGGGGGCATTTCAGCCCCAGCATTTT
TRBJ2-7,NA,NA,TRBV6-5,CASRTRNEQYF,TGTGCCAGCAGGACACGGAACGAGCAGTACTTC
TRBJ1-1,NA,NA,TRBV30,CAWHYQRGGATTEAFF,TGTGCCTGGCATTACCAACGTGGGGGGGCGACGACTGAAGCTTTCTTT
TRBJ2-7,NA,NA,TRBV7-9,CASSLAVVEQYF,TGTGCCAGCAGCTTAGCGGTAGTTGAGCAGTACTTC
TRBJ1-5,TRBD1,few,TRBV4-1,CASSQFTGVSQPQHF,TGCGCCAGCAGCCAATTTACAGGGGTCAGTCAGCCCCAGCATTTT
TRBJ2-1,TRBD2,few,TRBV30,CAWSGLAAHNEQFF,TGTGCCTGGAGTGGTCTAGCGGCCCACAATGAGCAGTTCTTC
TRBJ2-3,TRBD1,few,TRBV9,CASSAGQGPDTQYF,TGTGCCAGCAGCGCCGGACAGGGCCCAGATACGCAGTATTTT
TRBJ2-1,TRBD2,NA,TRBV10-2,CASSESVAGGGEQFF,TGCGCCAGCAGTGAGTCGGTAGCGGGGGGGGGTGAGCAGTTCTTC
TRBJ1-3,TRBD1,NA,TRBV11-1,CASSRDSSGNTIYF,TGTGCCAGCAGCCGGGACAGCTCTGGAAACACCATATATTTT
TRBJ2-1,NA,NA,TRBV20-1,CSAIQADEQFF,TGCAGTGCTATTCAAGCGGATGAGCAGTTCTTC
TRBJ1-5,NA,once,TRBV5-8,CASSPSWGTLSQPQHF,TGTGCCAGCAGCCCCTCGTGGGGGACACTGAGTCAGCCCCAGCATTTT
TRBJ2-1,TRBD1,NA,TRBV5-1,CASSWDGQGAMEQFF,TGCGCCAGCAGCTGGGACGGACAGGGGGCGATGGAGCAGTTCTTC
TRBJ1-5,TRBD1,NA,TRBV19,CASGTTGGNQPQHF,TGTGCCAGTGGTACGACAGGGGGCAATCAGCCCCAGCATTTT
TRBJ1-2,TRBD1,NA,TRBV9,CASSVMEQGGYGYTF,TGTGCCAGCAGCGTCATGGAACAGGGGGGCTATGGCTACACCTTC
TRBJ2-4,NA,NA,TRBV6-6,CASNPQGDLPKNIQYF,TGTGCCAGCAATCCACAGGGAGACCTTCCCAAAAACATTCAGTACTTC
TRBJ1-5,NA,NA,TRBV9,CASSVTVNQPQHF,TGTGCCAGCAGCGTAACAGTGAATCAGCCCCAGCATTTT
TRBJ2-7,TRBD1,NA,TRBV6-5,CASSTGTGVYEQYF,TGTGCCAGCTCCACCGGGACAGGGGTCTACGAGCAGTACTTC